These 4 T cell receptor beta chains originate from one sample sequenced in a study of cytomegalovirus exposure and HLA in healthy donors. It was with 60 Vbeta and 13 Jbeta primers that the PCR ran. Sequencing was performed with immunoSEQ multiplex PCR; in TCRdb, only in-frame clones are kept and a portion is missing. The sample includes 180,000 or so clones, 77% of them seen just once. The source material was PBMCs. These receptors originate from a man aged 18-30 years in good health and CMV-seronegative.

The chain links TRBV30 to TRBJ1-3; tentatively, D is TRBD1 (5 bases). This CDR3 has 13 residues. The V and J ends lost 7 bases and 1 base respectively, with 11 bases between them. Germline loops: CDR1 GTSNPN, CDR2 SVGIG (reference sequence). The CDR3 DNA reads as TGTGCCTCCTTCAGGGATTCTGGAAACACCATATATTTT. It codes for CASFRDSGNTIYF.

The chain employs TRBV4-3 and TRBJ2-7; D is unclear. The CDR3 loop spans 13 amino acids. The ends were cut back, 2 bases at V and 3 bases at J, with 8 bases in the middle. CDR1 and CDR2 from the germline V gene are LGHNA and YSLEER. For the CDR3, the DNA is TGCGCCAGCAGCCAATGGCAGAACTACGAGCAGTACTTC. It yields the protein CASSQWQNYEQYF.

The chain carries TRBV20-1 and TRBJ2-7; D is perhaps TRBD2 (5 bases). The CDR3 spans 10 residues. Per germline, CDR1 DFQATT and CDR2 SNEGSKA (reference sequence). The V gene lost 3 bases and the J gene lost 7 bases, with 7 bases spanning the gap. This CDR3 is CSARREEQYF. The CDR3 region has the DNA TGCAGTGCTAGGAGGGAGGAGCAGTACTTC.

V gene TRBV30 combines with J gene TRBJ1-3; 8 bases match TRBD1. J lost 0 bases, V lost 2 bases, and 12 bases had no gene match. Per germline, CDR1 GTSNPN and CDR2 SVGIG (reference sequence). The CDR3 length is 18 residues. The CDR3 DNA sequence: TGTGCCTGGAGTAACGGACAGGGCCCCCTCTTCTCTGGAAACACCATATATTTT. Its protein is CAWSNGQGPLFSGNTIYF. The whole variable domain, remainder taken from reference TRBV30 and TRBJ1-3, is SQTIHQWPATLVQPVGSPLSLECTVEGTSNPNLYWYRQAAGRGLQLLFYSVGIGQISSEVPQNLSASRPQDRQFILSSKKLLLSDSGFYLCAWSNGQGPLFSGNTIYFGEGSWLTVV.